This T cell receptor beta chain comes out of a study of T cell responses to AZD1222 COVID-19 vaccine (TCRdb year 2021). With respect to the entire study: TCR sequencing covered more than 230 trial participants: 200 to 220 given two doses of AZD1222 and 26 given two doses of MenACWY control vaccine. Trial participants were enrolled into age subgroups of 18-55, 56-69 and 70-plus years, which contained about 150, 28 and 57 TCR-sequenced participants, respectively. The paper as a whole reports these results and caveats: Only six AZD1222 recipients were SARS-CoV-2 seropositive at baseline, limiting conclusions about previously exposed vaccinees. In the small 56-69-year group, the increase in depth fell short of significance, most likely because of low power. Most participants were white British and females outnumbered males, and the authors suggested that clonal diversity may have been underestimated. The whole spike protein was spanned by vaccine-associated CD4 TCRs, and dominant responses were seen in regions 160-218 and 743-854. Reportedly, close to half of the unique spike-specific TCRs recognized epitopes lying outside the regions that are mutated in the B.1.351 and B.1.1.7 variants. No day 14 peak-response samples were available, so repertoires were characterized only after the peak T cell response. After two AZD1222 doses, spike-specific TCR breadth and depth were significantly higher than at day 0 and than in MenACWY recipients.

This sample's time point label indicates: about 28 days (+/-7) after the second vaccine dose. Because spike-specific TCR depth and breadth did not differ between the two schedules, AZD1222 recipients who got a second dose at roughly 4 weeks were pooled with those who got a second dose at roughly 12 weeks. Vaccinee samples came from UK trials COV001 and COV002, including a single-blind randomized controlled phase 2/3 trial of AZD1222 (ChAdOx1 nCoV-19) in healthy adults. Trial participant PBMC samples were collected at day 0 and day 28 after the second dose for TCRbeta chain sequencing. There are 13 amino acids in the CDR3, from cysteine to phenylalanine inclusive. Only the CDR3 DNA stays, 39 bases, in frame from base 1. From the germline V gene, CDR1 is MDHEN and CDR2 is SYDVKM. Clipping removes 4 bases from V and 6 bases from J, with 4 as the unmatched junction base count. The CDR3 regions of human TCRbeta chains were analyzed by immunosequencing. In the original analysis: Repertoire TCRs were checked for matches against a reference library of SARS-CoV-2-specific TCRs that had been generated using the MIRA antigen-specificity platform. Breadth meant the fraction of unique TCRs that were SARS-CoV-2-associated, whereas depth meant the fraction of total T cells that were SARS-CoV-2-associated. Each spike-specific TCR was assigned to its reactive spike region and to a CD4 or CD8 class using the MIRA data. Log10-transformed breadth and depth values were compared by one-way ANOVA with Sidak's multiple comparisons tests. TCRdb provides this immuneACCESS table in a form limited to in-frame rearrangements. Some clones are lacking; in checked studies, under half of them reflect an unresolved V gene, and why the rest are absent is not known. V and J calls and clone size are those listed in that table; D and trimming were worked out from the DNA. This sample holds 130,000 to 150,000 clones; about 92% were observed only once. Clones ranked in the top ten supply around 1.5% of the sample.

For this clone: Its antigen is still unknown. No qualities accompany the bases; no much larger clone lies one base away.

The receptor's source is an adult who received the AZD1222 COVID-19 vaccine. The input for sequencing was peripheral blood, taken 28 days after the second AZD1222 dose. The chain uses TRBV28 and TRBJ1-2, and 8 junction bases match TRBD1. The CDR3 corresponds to CASSSQGAHGYTF. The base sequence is TGTGCCAGCAGTTCCCAGGGGGCGCATGGCTACACCTTC.